This T cell receptor beta chain was sequenced during a study of vaccination effects on CD4 cells after COVID-19. Using viral peptide pools, the ViraFEST assay grew out antigen-specific CD4+ T cells prior to sequencing. Following culture for approximately ten days, CD4+ T cells were isolated. As their vaccination, participants received two doses of either BNT162b2 or mRNA-1273. CDR1 is SGHRS and CDR2 is YFSETQ in the germline V gene. The CDR3 consists of 14 residues. Assay: immunoSEQ multiplex PCR; the TCRdb copy retains only in-frame clones and omits some. The sample lists 64,000 or so clones; under 80% were seen once. For this clone: Its antigen is still unknown. Germline and junction disagree at one end, which may indicate a read error.

Here the sequenced sample was CD4+ T cells from PBMCs cultured with HCoV-OC43 spike peptides, taken after COVID-19 vaccination. Specified subset: HCoV-OC43 spike overlapping peptide pool stimulation. The chain is built from TRBV5-1 and TRBJ2-3; D is ambiguous. The TCR sequence derives from a human donor who received a COVID-19 vaccine. CDR3 sequence reads: CASSLGFSTDTQYF. DNA for the CDR3: TGCGCCAGCAGCTTGGGTTTTAGCACGGATACGCAGTATTTT. The whole variable domain, filled in from reference TRBV5-1 and TRBJ2-3, reads KAGVTQTPRYLIKTRGQQVTLSCSPISGHRSVSWYQQTPGQGLQFLFEYFSETQRNKGNFPGRFSGRQFSNSRSEMNVSTLELGDSALYLCASSLGFSTDTQYFGPGTRLTVL.